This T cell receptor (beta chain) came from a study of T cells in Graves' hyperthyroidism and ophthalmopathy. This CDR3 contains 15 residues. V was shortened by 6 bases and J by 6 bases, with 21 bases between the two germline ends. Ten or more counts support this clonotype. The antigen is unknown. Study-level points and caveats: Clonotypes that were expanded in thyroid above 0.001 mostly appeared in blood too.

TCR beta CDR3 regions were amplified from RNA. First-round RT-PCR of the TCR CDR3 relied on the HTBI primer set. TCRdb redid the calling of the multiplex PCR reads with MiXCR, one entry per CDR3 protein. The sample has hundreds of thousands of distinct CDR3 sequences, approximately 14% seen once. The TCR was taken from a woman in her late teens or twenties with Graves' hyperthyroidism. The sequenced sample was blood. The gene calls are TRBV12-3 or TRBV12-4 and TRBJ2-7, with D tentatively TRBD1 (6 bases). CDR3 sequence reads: CASRKQGSLVAEQYF. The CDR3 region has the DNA TGTGCCAGCAGGAAACAGGGCAGCCTCGTGGCCGAGCAGTACTTC.